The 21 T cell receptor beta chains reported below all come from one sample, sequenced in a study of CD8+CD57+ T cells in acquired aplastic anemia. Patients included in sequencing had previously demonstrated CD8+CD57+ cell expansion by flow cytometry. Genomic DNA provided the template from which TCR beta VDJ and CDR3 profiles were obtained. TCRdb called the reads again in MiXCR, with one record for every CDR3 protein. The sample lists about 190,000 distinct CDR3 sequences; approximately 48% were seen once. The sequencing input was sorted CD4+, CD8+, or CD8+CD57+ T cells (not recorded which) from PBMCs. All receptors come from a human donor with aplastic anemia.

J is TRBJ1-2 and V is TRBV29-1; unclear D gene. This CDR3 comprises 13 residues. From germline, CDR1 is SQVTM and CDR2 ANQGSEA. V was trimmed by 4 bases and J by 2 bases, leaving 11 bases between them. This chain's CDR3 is CSVAVGLNYGYTF. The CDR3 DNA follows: TGCAGCGTTGCGGTGGGTCTAAACTATGGCTACACCTTC. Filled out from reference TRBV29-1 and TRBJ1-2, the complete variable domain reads SAVISQKPSRDICQRGTSLTIQCQVDSQVTMMFWYRQQPGQSLTLIATANQGSEATYESGFVIDKFPISRPNLTFSTLTVSNMSPEDSSIYLCSVAVGLNYGYTFGSGTRLTVV.

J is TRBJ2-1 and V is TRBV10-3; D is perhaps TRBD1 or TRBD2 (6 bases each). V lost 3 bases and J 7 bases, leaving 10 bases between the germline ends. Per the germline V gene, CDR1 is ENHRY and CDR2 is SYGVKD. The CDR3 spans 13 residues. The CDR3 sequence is CAISDGGRNEQFF. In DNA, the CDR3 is TGTGCCATCAGTGACGGGGGCAGGAATGAGCAGTTCTTC.

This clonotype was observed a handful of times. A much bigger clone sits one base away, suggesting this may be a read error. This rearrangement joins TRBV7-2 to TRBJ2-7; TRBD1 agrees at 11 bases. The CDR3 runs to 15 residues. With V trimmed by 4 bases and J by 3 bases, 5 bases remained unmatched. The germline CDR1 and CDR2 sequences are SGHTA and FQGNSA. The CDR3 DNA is TGTGCCAGCAGCTCGTACGGGACAGGGGGCTACGAGCAGTACTTC. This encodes CASSSYGTGGYEQYF. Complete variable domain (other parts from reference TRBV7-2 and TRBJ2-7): GAGVSQSPSNKVTEKGKDVELRCDPISGHTALYWYRQSLGQGLEFLIYFQGNSAPDKSGLPSDRFSAERTGGSVSTLTIQRTQQEDSAVYLCASSSYGTGGYEQYFGPGTRLTVT.

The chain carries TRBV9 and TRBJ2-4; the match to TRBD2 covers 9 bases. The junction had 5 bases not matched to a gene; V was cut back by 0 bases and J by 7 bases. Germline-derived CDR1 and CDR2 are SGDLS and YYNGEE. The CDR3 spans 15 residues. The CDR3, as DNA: TGTGCCAGCAGCGTAGCGGAAGCGGGAGGTAACATTCAGTACTTC. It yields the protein CASSVAEAGGNIQYF.

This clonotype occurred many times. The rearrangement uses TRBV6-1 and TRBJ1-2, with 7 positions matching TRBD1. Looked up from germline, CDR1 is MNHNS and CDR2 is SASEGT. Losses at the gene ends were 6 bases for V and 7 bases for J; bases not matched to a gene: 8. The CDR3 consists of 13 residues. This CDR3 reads CASRRRQGGGYTF. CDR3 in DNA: TGTGCCAGCAGGCGACGACAGGGTGGTGGCTACACCTTC.

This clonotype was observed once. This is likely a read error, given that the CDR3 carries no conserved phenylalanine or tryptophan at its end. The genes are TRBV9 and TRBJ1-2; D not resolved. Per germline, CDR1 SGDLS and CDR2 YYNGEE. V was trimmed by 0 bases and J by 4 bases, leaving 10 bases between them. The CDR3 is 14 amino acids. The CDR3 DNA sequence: TGTGCCAGCAGCGTAGGACCTCAACTCTATGGCTACACCTGC. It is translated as CASSVGPQLYGYTC.

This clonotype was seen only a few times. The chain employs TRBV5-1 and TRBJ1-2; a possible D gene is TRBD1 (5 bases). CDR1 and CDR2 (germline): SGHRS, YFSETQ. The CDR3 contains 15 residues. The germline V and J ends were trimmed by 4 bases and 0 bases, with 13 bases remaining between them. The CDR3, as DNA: TGCGCCAGCAGCATTCAGGGCTCTTCTAACTATGGCTACACCTTC. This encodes CASSIQGSSNYGYTF.

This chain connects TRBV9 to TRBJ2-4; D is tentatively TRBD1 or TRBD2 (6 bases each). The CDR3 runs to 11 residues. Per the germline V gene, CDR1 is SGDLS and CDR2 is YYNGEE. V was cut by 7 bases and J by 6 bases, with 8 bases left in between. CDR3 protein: CASGGGNIQYF. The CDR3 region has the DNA TGTGCCAGCGGAGGGGGAAACATTCAGTACTTC.

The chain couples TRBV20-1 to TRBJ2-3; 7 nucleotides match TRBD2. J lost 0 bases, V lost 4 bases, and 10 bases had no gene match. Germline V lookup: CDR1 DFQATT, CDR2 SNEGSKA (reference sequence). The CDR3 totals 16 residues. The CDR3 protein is CSANPSGGTSTDTQYF. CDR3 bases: TGCAGTGCTAATCCTAGCGGCGGGACTAGCACAGATACGCAGTATTTT.

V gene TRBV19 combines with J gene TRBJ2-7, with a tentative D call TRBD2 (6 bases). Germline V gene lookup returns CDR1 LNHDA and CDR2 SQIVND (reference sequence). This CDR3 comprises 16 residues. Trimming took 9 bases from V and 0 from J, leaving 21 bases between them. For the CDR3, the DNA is TGTGCCAGCAGCTTAGAGGGGAGGCCTTCCTCCTACGAGCAGTACTTC. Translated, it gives CASSLEGRPSSYEQYF. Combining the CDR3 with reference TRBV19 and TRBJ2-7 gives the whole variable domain DGGITQSPKYLFRKEGQNVTLSCEQNLNHDAMYWYRQDPGQGLRLIYYSQIVNDFQKGDIAEGYSVSREKKESFPLTVTSAQKNPTAFYLCASSLEGRPSSYEQYFGPGTRLTVT.

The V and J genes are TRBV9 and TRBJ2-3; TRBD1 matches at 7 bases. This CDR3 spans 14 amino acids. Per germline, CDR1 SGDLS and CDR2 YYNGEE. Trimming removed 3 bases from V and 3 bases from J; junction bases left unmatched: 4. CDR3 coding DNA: TGTGCCAGCAGCGATAAGACAGGGACAGATACGCAGTATTTT. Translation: CASSDKTGTDTQYF.

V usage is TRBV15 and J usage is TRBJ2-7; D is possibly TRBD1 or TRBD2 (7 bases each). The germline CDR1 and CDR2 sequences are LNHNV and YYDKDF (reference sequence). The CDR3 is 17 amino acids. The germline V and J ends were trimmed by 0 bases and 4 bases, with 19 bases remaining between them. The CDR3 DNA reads TGTGCCACCAGCAGAGAAGTAGCGACAGGGACTAAGTACGAGCAGTACTTC. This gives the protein CATSREVATGTKYEQYF. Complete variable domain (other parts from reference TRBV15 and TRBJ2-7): DAMVIQNPRYQVTQFGKPVTLSCSQTLNHNVMYWYQQKSSQAPKLLFHYYDKDFNNEADTPDNFQSRRPNTSFCFLDIRSPGLGDTAMYLCATSREVATGTKYEQYFGPGTRLTVT.

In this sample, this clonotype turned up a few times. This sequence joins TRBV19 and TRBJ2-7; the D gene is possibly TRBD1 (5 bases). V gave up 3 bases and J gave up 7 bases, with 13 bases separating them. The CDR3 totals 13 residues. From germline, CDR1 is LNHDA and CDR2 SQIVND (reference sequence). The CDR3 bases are TGTGCCAGTAGTATCCCAGGGCGTGGGGAGCAGTACTTC. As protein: CASSIPGRGEQYF. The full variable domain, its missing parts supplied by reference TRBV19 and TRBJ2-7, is DGGITQSPKYLFRKEGQNVTLSCEQNLNHDAMYWYRQDPGQGLRLIYYSQIVNDFQKGDIAEGYSVSREKKESFPLTVTSAQKNPTAFYLCASSIPGRGEQYFGPGTRLTVT.

The CDR3 here is CASINHPGGGARDGYTF. In DNA, the CDR3 is TGTGCCAGCATCAATCACCCTGGGGGGGGCGCCCGGGATGGCTACACCTTC. J is TRBJ1-2 and V is TRBV12-3 or TRBV12-4; maybe TRBD1 (6 bases). Deletions cut 7 bases from V and 6 bases from J, with 27 bases between. The CDR3 has 17 amino acids.

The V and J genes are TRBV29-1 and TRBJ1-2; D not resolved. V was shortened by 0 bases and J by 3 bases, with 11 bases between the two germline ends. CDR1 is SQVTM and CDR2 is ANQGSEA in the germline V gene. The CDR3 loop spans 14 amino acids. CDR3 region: CSVEDRHTHYGYTF. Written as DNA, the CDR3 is TGCAGCGTTGAAGACAGGCATACACACTATGGCTACACCTTC.

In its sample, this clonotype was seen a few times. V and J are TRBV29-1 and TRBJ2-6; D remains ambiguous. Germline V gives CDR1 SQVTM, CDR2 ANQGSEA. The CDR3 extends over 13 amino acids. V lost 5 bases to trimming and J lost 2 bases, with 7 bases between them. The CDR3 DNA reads TGCAGCGTTTTAAGGACTGGGGCCAACGTCCTGACTTTC. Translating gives CSVLRTGANVLTF.

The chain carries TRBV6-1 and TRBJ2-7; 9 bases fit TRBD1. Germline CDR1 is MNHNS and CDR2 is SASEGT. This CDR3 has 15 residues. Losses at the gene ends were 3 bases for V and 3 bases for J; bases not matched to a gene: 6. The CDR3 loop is CASSESDRGGYEQYF. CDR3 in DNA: TGTGCCAGCAGTGAGAGTGACAGGGGGGGCTACGAGCAGTACTTC.

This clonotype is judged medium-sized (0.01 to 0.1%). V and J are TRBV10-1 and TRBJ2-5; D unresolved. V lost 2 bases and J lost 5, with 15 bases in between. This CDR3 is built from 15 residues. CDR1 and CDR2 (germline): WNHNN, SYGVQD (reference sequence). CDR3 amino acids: CASSEGAALRETQYF. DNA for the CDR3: TGCGCCAGCAGTGAGGGTGCCGCGCTGAGGGAGACCCAGTACTTC.

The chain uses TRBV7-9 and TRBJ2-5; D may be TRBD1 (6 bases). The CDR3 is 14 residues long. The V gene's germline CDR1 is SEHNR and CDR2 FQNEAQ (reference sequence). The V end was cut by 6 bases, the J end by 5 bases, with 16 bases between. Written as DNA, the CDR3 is TGTGCCAGCAGGCCTCAGGGGTTGGGGGAGACCCAGTACTTC. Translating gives CASRPQGLGETQYF.

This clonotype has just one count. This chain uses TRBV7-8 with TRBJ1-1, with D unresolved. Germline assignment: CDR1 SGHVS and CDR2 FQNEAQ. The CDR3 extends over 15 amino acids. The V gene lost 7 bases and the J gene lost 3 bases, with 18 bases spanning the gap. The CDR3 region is CASMARFRFHTEAFF. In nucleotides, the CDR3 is TGTGCCAGCATGGCCCGTTTCAGGTTCCACACTGAAGCTTTCTTT. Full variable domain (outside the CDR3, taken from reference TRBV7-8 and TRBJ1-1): GAGVSQSPRYKVAKRGQDVALRCDPISGHVSLFWYQQALGQGPEFLTYFQNEAQLDKSGLPSDRFFAERPEGSVSTLKIQRTQQEDSAVYLCASMARFRFHTEAFFGQGTRLTVV.

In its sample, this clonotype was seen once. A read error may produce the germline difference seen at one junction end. The CDR3 loop is CASSLDGDTDTQYF. CDR3 in DNA: TGTGCCAGCAGCTTAGACGGGGACACAGATACGCAGTATTTC. The chain combines TRBV11-1 with TRBJ2-3, with TRBD1 as a possible D gene (6 bases). There are 14 residues in the CDR3. The germline V gene encodes CDR1 SGHAT and CDR2 FQDESV (reference sequence). The variable domain in full, completed from reference TRBV11-1 and TRBJ2-3, reads EAEVAQSPRYKITEKSQAVAFWCDPISGHATLYWYRQILGQGPELLVQFQDESVVDDSQLPKDRFSAERLKGVDSTLKIQPAELGDSAMYLCASSLDGDTDTQYFGPGTRLTVL.